These 21 T cell receptor beta chains were sequenced from one sample in a study of OX40 agonist ivuxolimab in advanced cancers. Clones were read by immunoSEQ multiplex PCR, and TCRdb kept only the in-frame ones, dropping some. The table records approximately 82,000 clones, 88% of them present only once. The specimen was CD4+ or CD8+ T cells sorted from blood, collected in a trial of the OX40 agonist ivuxolimab. Source of these receptors: an adult with an advanced solid tumor such as melanoma, head and neck, liver or kidney cancer.

This clone was counted between two and nine times. V is TRBV5-1 and J is TRBJ2-3; 8 bases agree with TRBD2. CDR1 SGHRS and CDR2 YFSETQ come from the germline V gene. Trimming at V came to 6 bases and at J to 2 bases, leaving 11 bases not matched to a gene. The CDR3 runs to 16 residues. The CDR3 loop is CASKPDGRGFTDTQYF. CDR3 bases: TGCGCCAGCAAACCGGACGGGAGGGGCTTCACAGATACGCAGTATTTT.

The chain employs TRBV2 and TRBJ2-7; D call uncertain. Per the germline V gene, CDR1 is SNHLY and CDR2 is FYNNEI. The CDR3 spans 12 residues. Trimming left V 5 bases short and J 0 bases short, with 5 bases between. The DNA for the CDR3 is TGTGCCAGCAGTTCTACCTCCTACGAGCAGTACTTC. Its translation is CASSSTSYEQYF.

This chain connects TRBV7-9 to TRBJ1-4; possibly TRBD1 for D (5 bases). The CDR3 covers 14 residues. Germline CDR1 reads SEHNR; CDR2 reads FQNEAQ (reference sequence). The ends were cut back, 3 bases at V and 8 bases at J, with 13 bases in the middle. CDR3 in amino acids: CASSLGQRGEKLFF. Written as DNA, the CDR3 is TGTGCCAGCAGCTTGGGTCAGAGGGGCGAAAAACTGTTTTTT.

This sequence joins TRBV2 and TRBJ2-1; D perhaps matches TRBD1 (6 bases). This CDR3 has 13 amino acids. CDR1 is SNHLY, CDR2 FYNNEI, per germline. Trimming took off 8 bases at V and 5 bases at J, with 13 bases between the two ends. The CDR3 is CASQDSENNEQFF. DNA of the CDR3: TGTGCCAGCCAGGACAGTGAGAACAATGAGCAGTTCTTC.

This clone was detected once. The chain links TRBV14 to TRBJ2-3, with 7 nucleotides matching TRBD1. CDR3 length: 13 residues. Per the germline V gene, CDR1 is SGHDN and CDR2 is FVKESK. Germline trimming cut 1 base from V and 10 bases from J; bases unmatched to any gene: 5. CDR3: CASSQVTRGPQYF. The CDR3 coding sequence is TGTGCCAGCAGCCAAGTTACGAGGGGGCCGCAGTATTTT.

The rearrangement joins TRBV5-1 to TRBJ2-3, with D possibly TRBD2 on 7 matching bases. This CDR3 contains 16 residues. The germline V gene encodes CDR1 SGHRS and CDR2 YFSETQ. V lost 4 bases to trimming and J lost 3 bases, with 18 bases between them. The CDR3 sequence: CASSPGGLANTDTQYF. In nucleotides, the CDR3 is TGCGCCAGCAGCCCCGGGGGGCTAGCGAATACAGATACGCAGTATTTT.

V usage is TRBV29-1 and J usage is TRBJ1-2; 11 bases agree with TRBD1. The CDR3 runs 13 residues. V shed 5 bases, J shed 7 bases, and the junction held 6 bases outside the gene matches. Per the germline V gene, CDR1 is SQVTM and CDR2 is ANQGSEA. The CDR3 DNA reads as TGCAGCGTTCCGGACAGGGGGCATAGTGGCTACACCTTC. Translation: CSVPDRGHSGYTF.

The rearrangement uses TRBV5-6 and TRBJ2-3; TRBD2 aligns across 9 bases. The CDR3 consists of 16 residues. Trimming at V came to 0 bases and at J to 2 bases, leaving 4 bases not matched to a gene. CDR1 and CDR2 from the germline V gene are SGHDT and YYEEEE. The CDR3 nucleotides read TGTGCCAGCAGCTTGGGACTAGCGGTCCTCACAGATACGCAGTATTTT. Translating it yields CASSLGLAVLTDTQYF.

The chain couples TRBV6-5 to TRBJ1-2; tentatively, D is TRBD1 (5 bases). Trimming took off 4 bases at V and 2 bases at J, with 14 bases between the two ends. The CDR3 loop spans 15 amino acids. Germline V CDR1 and CDR2: MNHEY, SVGAGI. The CDR3 reads CASSSTEFLNYGYTF. CDR3 nucleotide sequence: TGTGCCAGCAGTTCGACAGAGTTTTTAAACTATGGCTACACCTTC.

This chain joins TRBV29-1 and TRBJ2-7; TRBD2 is a possible D gene (6 bases). CDR1 SQVTM and CDR2 ANQGSEA come from the germline V gene. This CDR3 comprises 14 residues. The ends were cut back, 0 bases at V and 6 bases at J, with 15 bases in the middle. CDR3 region: CSVEDQPGAVEQYF. For the CDR3, the DNA is TGCAGCGTTGAAGATCAACCGGGAGCGGTCGAGCAGTACTTC.

The rearrangement links TRBV5-1 to TRBJ2-3, with D perhaps TRBD1 or TRBD2 (5 bases each). Germline loops: CDR1 SGHRS, CDR2 YFSETQ. Trimming stripped 4 bases from V and 0 bases from J, with 12 bases between. The CDR3 has 15 residues. The CDR3 DNA is TGCGCCAGCAGCGGCCGGGACCCAAGCACAGATACGCAGTATTTT. This codes for CASSGRDPSTDTQYF. The complete variable domain, with remaining parts taken from reference TRBV5-1 and TRBJ2-3, reads KAGVTQTPRYLIKTRGQQVTLSCSPISGHRSVSWYQQTPGQGLQFLFEYFSETQRNKGNFPGRFSGRQFSNSRSEMNVSTLELGDSALYLCASSGRDPSTDTQYFGPGTRLTVL.

The chain employs TRBV10-3 and TRBJ2-3; tentatively, D is TRBD2 (6 bases). V lost 4 bases, J lost 6 bases, and 17 bases lay in between. Germline V gene sequence: CDR1 ENHRY, CDR2 SYGVKD. The CDR3 is 15 residues long. The CDR3 DNA is TGTGCCATCAGTGCTACGGCGGGAACCGGGGATACGCAGTATTTT. Residues: CAISATAGTGDTQYF.

The J gene is TRBJ2-1, the V gene TRBV5-1; D call uncertain. In germline, CDR1 is SGHRS, CDR2 YFSETQ. V was cut by 0 bases and J by 5 bases, with 9 bases left in between. This CDR3 contains 14 residues. CDR3 protein: CASSLEGGNNEQFF. The CDR3 region has the DNA TGCGCCAGCAGCTTGGAGGGTGGGAACAATGAGCAGTTCTTC.

V and J are TRBV6-1 and TRBJ2-2; 11 positions agree with TRBD1. The length of the CDR3 is 18 residues. The trim removed 0 bases at V and 5 bases at J, leaving 8 bases unmatched. CDR1 is MNHNS, CDR2 SASEGT, per germline. CDR3 loop: CASSEAGQGAPRTGELFF. The CDR3 DNA reads as TGTGCCAGCAGTGAAGCTGGACAGGGGGCGCCCCGAACCGGGGAGCTGTTTTTT.

The V call is TRBV19, the J call TRBJ2-1, with D possibly matching TRBD2 (6 bases). Germline V gene lookup returns CDR1 LNHDA and CDR2 SQIVND (reference sequence). The V and J ends lost 6 bases and 3 bases respectively, with 18 bases between them. The CDR3 has 16 amino acids. The CDR3 nucleotides read TGTGCCAGTAGCAATACCCCTAGCGCTTACTACAATGAGCAGTTCTTC. It is translated as CASSNTPSAYYNEQFF.

The J gene is TRBJ1-3, the V gene TRBV5-5; 9 bases are a match to TRBD1. In germline, CDR1 is SGHKS, CDR2 YYEKEE (reference sequence). The CDR3 is 14 residues long. The ends lost 4 bases at V and 2 bases at J; junction bases unmatched: 1. The CDR3 nucleotides read TGTGCCAGCAGCCGGACAGGGGCTGGAAACACCATATATTTT. It encodes CASSRTGAGNTIYF.

The rearrangement links TRBV5-1 to TRBJ2-3; D may be TRBD2 (5 bases). The V and J ends lost 0 bases and 7 bases respectively, with 9 bases between them. This CDR3 spans 13 amino acids. Germline-derived CDR1 and CDR2 are SGHRS and YFSETQ. CDR3 in DNA: TGCGCCAGCAGCTTGGCCGGGGATCATACGCAGTATTTT. Translating gives CASSLAGDHTQYF.

This clone was seen a single time. The rearrangement links TRBV6-5 to TRBJ2-3; D unclear. Germline V gives CDR1 MNHEY, CDR2 SVGAGI. The CDR3 runs to 15 residues. The V end lost 8 bases, the J end lost 1 base, and 16 bases lay between the germline ends. The CDR3 reads CASQRSGFGTDTQYF. CDR3 DNA: TGTGCCAGCCAGAGGAGTGGGTTTGGCACAGATACGCAGTATTTT.

The chain employs TRBV13 and TRBJ1-3, with TRBD1 identical over 9 bases. This CDR3 contains 15 residues. Germline loops: CDR1 PRHDT, CDR2 FYEKMQ (reference sequence). V lost 4 bases and J lost 4; bases outside the gene matches: 5. CDR3 sequence reads: CASSSWTGVGNTIYF. The CDR3 nucleotides read TGTGCCAGCAGCTCCTGGACAGGGGTCGGAAACACCATATATTTT. Full variable domain (outside the CDR3, taken from reference TRBV13 and TRBJ1-3): AAGVIQSPRHLIKEKRETATLKCYPIPRHDTVYWYQQGPGQDPQFLISFYEKMQSDKGSIPDRFSAQQFSDYHSELNMSSLELGDSALYFCASSSWTGVGNTIYFGEGSWLTVV.

The chain employs TRBV6-6 and TRBJ2-7; 8 bases are shared with TRBD1. Germline trimming cut 6 bases from V and 1 base from J; bases unmatched to any gene: 5. Germline assignment: CDR1 MNHNY and CDR2 SVGAGI (reference sequence). The CDR3 loop spans 14 amino acids. The DNA of the CDR3 is TGTGCCAGCAGGGCTCGACAGGGGTCCTACGAGCAGTACTTC. Encoded protein: CASRARQGSYEQYF.

This chain uses TRBV7-8 with TRBJ2-1, with 11 bases identical to TRBD1. The germline CDR1 and CDR2 sequences are SGHVS and FQNEAQ. J was trimmed by 2 bases and V by 5 bases; bases with no gene match: 5. This CDR3 contains 16 residues. Here the CDR3 DNA reads TGTGCCAGCAGCCCATGGACAGGGGGCACCTACAATGAGCAGTTCTTC. It encodes CASSPWTGGTYNEQFF.